This T cell receptor (beta chain) was observed in a study of blood T cell repertoires in COVID-19. About the research overall: Samples came from the United States, Italy and Spain, spanning acute and convalescent COVID-19. T cells, B-cell-depleted T cells, or PBMCs provided the cDNA or gDNA that served as material.

Germline loops: CDR1 LNHNV, CDR2 YYDKDF (reference sequence). With 3 bases clipped from V and 10 bases from J, the junction kept 8 bases outside the gene matches. The CDR3 totals 13 residues. Original handling: By means of reference gene primer amplification, nucleated cell counts were estimated. This table comes from immunoSEQ multiplex PCR, and its TCRdb copy is limited to in-frame clones, with some not included. That table furnishes V, J and clone size, whereas the DNA furnished D and trimming. The sample lists approximately 500,000 clones, around nine tenths seen once, with less than 9% in the top ten.

Specimen: peripheral blood. The gene calls are TRBV15 and TRBJ1-1; 7 bases align to TRBD1. The sequence derives from a woman aged 50 to 60 with COVID-19, enrolled during active disease. CDR3 loop: CATSSDRVRRAFF. The CDR3 DNA follows: TGTGCCACCAGCAGTGACAGGGTAAGGAGAGCTTTCTTT.